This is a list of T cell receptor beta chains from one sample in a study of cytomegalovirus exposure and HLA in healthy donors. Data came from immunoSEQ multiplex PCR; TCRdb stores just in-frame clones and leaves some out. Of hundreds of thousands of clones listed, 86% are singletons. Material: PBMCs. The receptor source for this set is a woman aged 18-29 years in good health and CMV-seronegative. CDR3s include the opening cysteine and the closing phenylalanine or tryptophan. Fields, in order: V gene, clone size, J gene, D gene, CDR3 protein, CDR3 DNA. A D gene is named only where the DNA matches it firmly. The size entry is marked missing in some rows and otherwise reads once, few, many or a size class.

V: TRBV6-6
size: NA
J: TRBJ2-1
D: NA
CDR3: CASRPGGPRRYNEQFF
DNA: TGTGCCAGCAGACCCGGGGGGCCCAGGCGGTACAATGAGCAGTTCTTC

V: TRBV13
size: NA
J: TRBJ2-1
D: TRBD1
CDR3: CASSLWDRGNNEQFF
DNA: TGTGCCAGCAGCTTATGGGACAGGGGAAACAATGAGCAGTTCTTC

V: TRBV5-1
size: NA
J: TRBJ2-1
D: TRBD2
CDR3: CASSQGLAGEFEQFF
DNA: TGCGCCAGCAGCCAAGGACTAGCGGGGGAGTTTGAGCAGTTCTTC

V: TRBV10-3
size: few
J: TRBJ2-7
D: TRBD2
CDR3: CAISIAGDGAEQYF
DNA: TGTGCCATCAGCATCGCGGGGGATGGGGCCGAGCAGTACTTC

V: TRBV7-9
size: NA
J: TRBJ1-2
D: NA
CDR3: CASSLAAGNYGYTF
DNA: TGTGCCAGCAGCTTAGCTGCGGGTAACTATGGCTACACCTTC

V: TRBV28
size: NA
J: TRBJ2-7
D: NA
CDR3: CASSLGLAEQYF
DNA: TGTGCCAGCAGTTTGGGGCTAGCGGAGCAGTACTTC

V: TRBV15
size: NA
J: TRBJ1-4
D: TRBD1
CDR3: CATSREGIGTGDEKLFF
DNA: TGTGCCACCAGCAGAGAGGGGATCGGGACAGGGGATGAAAAACTGTTTTTT

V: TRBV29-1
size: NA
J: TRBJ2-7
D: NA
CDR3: CSVGDSEQYF
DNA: TGCAGCGTTGGGGACTCGGAGCAGTACTTC

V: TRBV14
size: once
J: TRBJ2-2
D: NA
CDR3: CASSQVGLTGELFF
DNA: TGTGCCAGCAGCCAAGTCGGGTTGACCGGGGAGCTGTTTTTT

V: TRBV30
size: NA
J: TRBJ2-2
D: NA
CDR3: CAWSRVGNTGELFF
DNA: TGTGCCTGGTCCAGGGTTGGCAACACCGGGGAGCTGTTTTTT

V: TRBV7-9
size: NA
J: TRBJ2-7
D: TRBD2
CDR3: CASSTPGGGDEQYF
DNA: TGTGCCAGCAGCACCCCCGGGGGGGGAGACGAGCAGTACTTC

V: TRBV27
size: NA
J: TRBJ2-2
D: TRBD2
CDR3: CASSLSPGGDTGELFF
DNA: TGTGCCAGCAGTTTATCTCCGGGAGGAGACACCGGGGAGCTGTTTTTT

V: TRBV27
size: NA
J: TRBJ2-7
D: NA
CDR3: CASSLGVPQGVISYEQYF
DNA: TGTGCCAGCAGTTTAGGTGTCCCCCAGGGTGTAATCTCCTACGAGCAGTACTTC

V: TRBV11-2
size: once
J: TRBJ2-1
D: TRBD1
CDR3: CASRHLGTVYNEQFF
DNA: TGTGCCAGCAGACACCTGGGGACAGTTTACAATGAGCAGTTCTTC

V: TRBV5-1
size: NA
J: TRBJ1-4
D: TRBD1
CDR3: CASSRKGQGANEKLFF
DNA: TGCGCCAGCAGCCGTAAGGGACAGGGCGCGAATGAAAAACTGTTTTTT

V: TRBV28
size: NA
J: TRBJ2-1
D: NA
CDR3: CASSPGWNEQFF
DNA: TGTGCCAGCAGTCCAGGGTGGAATGAGCAGTTCTTC

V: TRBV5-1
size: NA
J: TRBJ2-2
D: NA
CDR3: CASNRGQGNGELFF
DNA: TGCGCCAGCAACCGTGGGCAGGGGAACGGGGAGCTGTTTTTT

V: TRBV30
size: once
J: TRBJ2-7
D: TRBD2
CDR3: CAWTLGAGTREQYF
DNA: TGTGCCTGGACCCTGGGAGCGGGAACGCGGGAGCAGTACTTC

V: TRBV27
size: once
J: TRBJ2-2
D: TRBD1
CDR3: CASSLWGQMNTGELFF
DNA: TGTGCCAGCAGTTTATGGGGACAGATGAACACCGGGGAGCTGTTTTTT

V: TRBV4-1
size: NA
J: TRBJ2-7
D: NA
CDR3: CASSQGSRQGGYEQYF
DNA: TGCGCCAGCAGCCAAGGGTCAAGGCAGGGGGGCTACGAGCAGTACTTC

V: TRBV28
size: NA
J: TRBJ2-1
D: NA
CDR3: CASSLRSSSYNEQFF
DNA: TGTGCCAGCAGCCTACGCTCAAGCTCCTACAATGAGCAGTTCTTC

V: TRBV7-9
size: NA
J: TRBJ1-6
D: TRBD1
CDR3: CAGLETGQGAGSPLHF
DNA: TGTGCCGGCCTTGAAACCGGACAGGGGGCAGGGTCACCCCTCCACTTT

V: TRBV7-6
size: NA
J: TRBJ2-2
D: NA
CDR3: CASKEGSAPAGELFF
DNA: TGTGCCAGCAAGGAGGGATCAGCCCCCGCCGGGGAGCTGTTTTTT

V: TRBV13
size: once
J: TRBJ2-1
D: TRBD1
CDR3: CASSLSLDQGARNEQFF
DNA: TGTGCCAGCAGCTTATCGCTAGATCAGGGGGCGAGGAATGAGCAGTTCTTC

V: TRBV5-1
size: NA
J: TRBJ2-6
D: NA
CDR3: CASSQGGSGANVLTF
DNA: TGCGCCAGCAGCCAGGGAGGCTCTGGGGCCAACGTCCTGACTTTC

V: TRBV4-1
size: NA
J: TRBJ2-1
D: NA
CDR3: CASSQVDMISYNEQFF
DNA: TGCGCCAGCAGCCAAGTGGACATGATCTCCTACAATGAGCAGTTCTTC

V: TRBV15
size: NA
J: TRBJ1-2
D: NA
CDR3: CATSPRGGGGYTF
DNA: TGTGCCACCAGCCCCCGAGGAGGCGGGGGCTACACCTTC

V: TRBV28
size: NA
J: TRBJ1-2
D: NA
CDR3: CASSAAGYGYTF
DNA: TGTGCCAGCAGCGCCGCCGGCTATGGCTACACCTTC

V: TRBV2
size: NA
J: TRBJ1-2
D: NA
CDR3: CASGADKQLIYGYTF
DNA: TGTGCCAGCGGGGCTGACAAGCAATTGATTTATGGCTACACCTTC

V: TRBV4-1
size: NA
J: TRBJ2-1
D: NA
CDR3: CASSSKGAYNEQFF
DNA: TGCGCCAGCAGCTCAAAGGGAGCGTACAATGAGCAGTTCTTC

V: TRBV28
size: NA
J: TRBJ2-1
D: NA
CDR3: CASSRIPRGFTYNEQFF
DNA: TGTGCCAGCAGTCGGATCCCCCGGGGGTTCACCTACAATGAGCAGTTCTTC

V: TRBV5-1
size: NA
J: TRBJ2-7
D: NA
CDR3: CASSFYDTEVYEQYF
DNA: TGCGCCAGCAGCTTTTATGATACAGAAGTCTACGAGCAGTACTTC

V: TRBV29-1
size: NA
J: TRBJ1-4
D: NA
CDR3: CSVAELEKLFF
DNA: TGCAGCGTTGCAGAACTTGAAAAACTGTTTTTT

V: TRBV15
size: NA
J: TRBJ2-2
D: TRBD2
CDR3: CATSGTRGANTGELFF
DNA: TGTGCCACCAGCGGGACTAGGGGGGCGAACACCGGGGAGCTGTTTTTT

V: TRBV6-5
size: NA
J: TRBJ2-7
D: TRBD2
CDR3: CASRTTSGGPGEQYF
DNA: TGTGCCAGCAGAACGACTAGCGGGGGTCCAGGGGAGCAGTACTTC

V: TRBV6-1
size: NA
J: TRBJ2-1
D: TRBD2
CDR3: CASSVTSGGATYNEQFF
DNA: TGTGCCAGCAGTGTGACTAGCGGGGGAGCGACCTACAATGAGCAGTTCTTC

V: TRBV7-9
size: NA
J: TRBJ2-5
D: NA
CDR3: CASSGRGRGWETQYF
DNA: TGTGCCAGCAGCGGAAGGGGGAGAGGATGGGAGACCCAGTACTTC

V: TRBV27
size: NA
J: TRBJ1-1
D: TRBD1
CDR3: CASRRQGEAFF
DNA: TGTGCCAGCAGAAGACAGGGTGAAGCTTTCTTT

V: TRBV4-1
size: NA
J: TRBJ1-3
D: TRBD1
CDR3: CASSQVTGGAGNTIYF
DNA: TGCGCCAGCAGCCAGGTAACAGGGGGAGCTGGAAACACCATATATTTT

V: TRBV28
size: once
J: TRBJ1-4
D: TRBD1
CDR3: CASSADRGSAKLFF
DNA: TGTGCCAGCAGTGCGGACAGGGGATCTGCAAAACTGTTTTTT

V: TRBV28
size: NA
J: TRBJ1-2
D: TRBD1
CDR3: CASSLGMTGGYGYTF
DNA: TGTGCCAGCAGCTTAGGGATGACAGGGGGCTATGGCTACACCTTC

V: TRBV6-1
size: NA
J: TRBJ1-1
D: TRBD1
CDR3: CASSGQGATEAFF
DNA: TGTGCCAGCAGTGGACAGGGGGCTACTGAAGCTTTCTTT